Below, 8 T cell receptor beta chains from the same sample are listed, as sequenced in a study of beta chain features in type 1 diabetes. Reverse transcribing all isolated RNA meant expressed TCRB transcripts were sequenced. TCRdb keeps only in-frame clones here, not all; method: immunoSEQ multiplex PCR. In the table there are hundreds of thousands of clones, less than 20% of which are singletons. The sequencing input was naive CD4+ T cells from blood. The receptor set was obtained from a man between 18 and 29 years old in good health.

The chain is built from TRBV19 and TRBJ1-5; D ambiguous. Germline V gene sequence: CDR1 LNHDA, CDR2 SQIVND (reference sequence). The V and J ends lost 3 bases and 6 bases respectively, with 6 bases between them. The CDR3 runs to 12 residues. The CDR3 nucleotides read TGTGCCAGTAGTATGTTCAGTCAGCCCCAGCATTTT. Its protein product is CASSMFSQPQHF.

CDR3 sequence: CAWLAKNIQYF. In nucleotides, the CDR3 is TGTGCCTGGTTGGCCAAAAACATTCAGTACTTC. This chain connects TRBV30 to TRBJ2-4; unclear D gene. The CDR3 length is 11 residues. Trimming pared 5 bases from V and 1 base from J, leaving 3 bases between. From germline, CDR1 is GTSNPN and CDR2 SVGIG (reference sequence).

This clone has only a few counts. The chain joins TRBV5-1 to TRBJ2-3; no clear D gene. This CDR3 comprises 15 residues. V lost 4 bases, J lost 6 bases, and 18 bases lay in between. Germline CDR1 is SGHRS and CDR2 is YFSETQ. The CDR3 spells CASSGRHRSADTQYF. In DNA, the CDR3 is TGCGCCAGCAGCGGGCGACACCGGAGTGCGGATACGCAGTATTTT.

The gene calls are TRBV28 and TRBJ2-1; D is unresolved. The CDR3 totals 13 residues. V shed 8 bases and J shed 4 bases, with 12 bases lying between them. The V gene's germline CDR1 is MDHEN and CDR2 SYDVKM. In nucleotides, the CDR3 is TGTGCCAGCCAGAGACCAGGTTACAATGAGCAGTTCTTC. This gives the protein CASQRPGYNEQFF. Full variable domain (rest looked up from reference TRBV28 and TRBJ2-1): DVKVTQSSRYLVKRTGEKVFLECVQDMDHENMFWYRQDPGLGLRLIYFSYDVKMKEKGDIPEGYSVSREKKERFSLILESASTNQTSMYLCASQRPGYNEQFFGPGTRLTVL.

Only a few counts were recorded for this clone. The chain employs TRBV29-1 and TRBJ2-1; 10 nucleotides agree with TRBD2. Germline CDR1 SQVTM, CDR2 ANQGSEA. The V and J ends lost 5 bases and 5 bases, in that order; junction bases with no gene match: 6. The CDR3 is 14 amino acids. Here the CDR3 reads CSVRTSGIDNEQFF. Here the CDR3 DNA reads TGCAGCGTTAGAACTAGCGGGATCGACAATGAGCAGTTCTTC.

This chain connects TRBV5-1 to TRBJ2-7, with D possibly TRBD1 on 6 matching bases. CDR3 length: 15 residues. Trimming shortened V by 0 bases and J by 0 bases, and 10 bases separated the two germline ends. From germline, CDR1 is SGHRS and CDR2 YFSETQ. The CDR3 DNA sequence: TGCGCCAGCAGCTTGGACAGGGTGAGCTCCTACGAGCAGTACTTC. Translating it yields CASSLDRVSSYEQYF. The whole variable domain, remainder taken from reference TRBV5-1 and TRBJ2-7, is KAGVTQTPRYLIKTRGQQVTLSCSPISGHRSVSWYQQTPGQGLQFLFEYFSETQRNKGNFPGRFSGRQFSNSRSEMNVSTLELGDSALYLCASSLDRVSSYEQYFGPGTRLTVT.

The CDR3 region has the DNA TGTGCCAGCAGCTTAGGGGCCAACAATGAGCAGTTCTTC. The encoded protein is CASSLGANNEQFF. The J gene is TRBJ2-1, the V gene TRBV11-3; no definite D call. Germline V gene lookup returns CDR1 SGHNT and CDR2 YENEEA. The CDR3 has 13 residues. The V end was cut by 1 base, the J end by 5 bases, with 6 bases between.

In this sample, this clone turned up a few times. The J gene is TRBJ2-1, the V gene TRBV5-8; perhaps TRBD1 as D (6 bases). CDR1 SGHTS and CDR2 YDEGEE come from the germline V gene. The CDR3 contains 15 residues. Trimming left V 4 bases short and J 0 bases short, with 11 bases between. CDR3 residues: CASSTGYGSYNEQFF. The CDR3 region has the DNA TGTGCCAGCAGCACAGGGTACGGCTCCTACAATGAGCAGTTCTTC.